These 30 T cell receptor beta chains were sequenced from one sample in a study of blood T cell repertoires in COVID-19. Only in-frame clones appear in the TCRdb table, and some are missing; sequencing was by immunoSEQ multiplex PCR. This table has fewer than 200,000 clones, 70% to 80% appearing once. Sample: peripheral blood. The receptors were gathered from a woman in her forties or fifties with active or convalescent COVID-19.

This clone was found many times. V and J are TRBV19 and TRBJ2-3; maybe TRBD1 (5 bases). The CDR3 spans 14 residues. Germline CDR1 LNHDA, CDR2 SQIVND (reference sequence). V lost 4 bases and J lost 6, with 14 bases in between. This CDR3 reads CASSSPTGSDTQYF. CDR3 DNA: TGTGCCAGTAGTAGCCCCACAGGTTCGGATACGCAGTATTTT.

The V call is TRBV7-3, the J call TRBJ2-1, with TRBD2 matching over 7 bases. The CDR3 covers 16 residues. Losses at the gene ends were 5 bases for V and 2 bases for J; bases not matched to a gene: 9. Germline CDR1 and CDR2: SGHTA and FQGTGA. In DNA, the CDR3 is TGTGCCAGCAGCCGCGGGAGCGGGGTAACCTACAATGAGCAGTTCTTC. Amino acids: CASSRGSGVTYNEQFF.

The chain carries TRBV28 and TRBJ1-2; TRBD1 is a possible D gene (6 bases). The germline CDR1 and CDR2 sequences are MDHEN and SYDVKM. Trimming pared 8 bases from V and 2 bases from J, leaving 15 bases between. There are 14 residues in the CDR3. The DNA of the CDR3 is TGTGCCAGCTCTCCCTCGGACAGAAACTATGGCTACACCTTC. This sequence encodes CASSPSDRNYGYTF.

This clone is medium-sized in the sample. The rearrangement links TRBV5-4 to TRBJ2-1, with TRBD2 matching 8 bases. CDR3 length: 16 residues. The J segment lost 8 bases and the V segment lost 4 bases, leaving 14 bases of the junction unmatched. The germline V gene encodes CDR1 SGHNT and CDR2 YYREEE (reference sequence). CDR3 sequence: CASSPIGTSELDEQFF. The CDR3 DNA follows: TGTGCCAGCAGCCCCATCGGGACTAGTGAGTTGGATGAGCAGTTCTTC.

The CDR3 here is CASSSAGQGLGYEQYF. The CDR3 bases are TGTGCCAGCAGTTCGGCGGGACAGGGTCTCGGGTACGAGCAGTACTTC. The chain is built from TRBV6-5 and TRBJ2-7, with 9 bases that match TRBD1. Trimming cost V 4 bases and J 4 bases; bases outside gene matches: 11. Germline lookup yields CDR1 MNHEY and CDR2 SVGAGI. This CDR3 contains 16 residues.

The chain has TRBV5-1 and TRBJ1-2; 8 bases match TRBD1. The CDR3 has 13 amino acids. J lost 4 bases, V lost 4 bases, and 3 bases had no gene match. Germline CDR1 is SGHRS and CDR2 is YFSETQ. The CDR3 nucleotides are TGCGCCAGCAGCACAACAGGGGGCTATGGCTACACCTTC. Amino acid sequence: CASSTTGGYGYTF.

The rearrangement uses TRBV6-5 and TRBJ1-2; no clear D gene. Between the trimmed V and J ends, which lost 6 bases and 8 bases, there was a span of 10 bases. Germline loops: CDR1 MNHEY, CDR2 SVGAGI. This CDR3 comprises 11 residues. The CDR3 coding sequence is TGTGCCAGCAGCGTTAGTCTGGGCTACACCTTC. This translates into CASSVSLGYTF.

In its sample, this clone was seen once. The CDR3 region has the DNA TGTGCCAGCAGCTTATTCCCTAGCGGGGGTCAAGAGACCCAGTACTTC. It codes for CASSLFPSGGQETQYF. The chain is built from TRBV7-2 and TRBJ2-5; 10 nucleotides align to TRBD2. The length of the CDR3 is 16 residues. The germline V gene encodes CDR1 SGHTA and CDR2 FQGNSA. Trimming at V came to 2 bases and at J to 2 bases, leaving 5 bases not matched to a gene.

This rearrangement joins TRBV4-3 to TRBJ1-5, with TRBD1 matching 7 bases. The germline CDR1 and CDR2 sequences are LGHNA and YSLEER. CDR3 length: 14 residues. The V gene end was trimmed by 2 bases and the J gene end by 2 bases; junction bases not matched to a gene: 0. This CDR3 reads CASSQTGGNQPQHF. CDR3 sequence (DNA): TGCGCCAGCAGCCAAACAGGGGGCAATCAGCCCCAGCATTTT.

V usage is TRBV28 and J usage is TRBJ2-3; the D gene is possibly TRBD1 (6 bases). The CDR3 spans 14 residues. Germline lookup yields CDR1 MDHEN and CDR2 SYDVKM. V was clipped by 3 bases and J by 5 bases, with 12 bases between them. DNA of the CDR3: TGTGCCAGCAGTTTTGCAGGGGAGCAAGATACGCAGTATTTT. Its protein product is CASSFAGEQDTQYF.

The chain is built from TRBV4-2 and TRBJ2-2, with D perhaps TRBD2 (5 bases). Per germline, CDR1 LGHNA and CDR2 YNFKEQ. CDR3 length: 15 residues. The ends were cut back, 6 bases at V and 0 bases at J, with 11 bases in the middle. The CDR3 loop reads CASSSSGANTGELFF. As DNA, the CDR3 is TGTGCCAGCAGTTCCAGCGGCGCGAACACCGGGGAGCTGTTTTTT.

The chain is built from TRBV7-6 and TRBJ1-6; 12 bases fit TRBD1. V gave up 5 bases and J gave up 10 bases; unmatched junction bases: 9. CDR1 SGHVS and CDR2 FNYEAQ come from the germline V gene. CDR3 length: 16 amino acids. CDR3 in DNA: TGTGCCAGCAGCCTAGGGACAGGGGGCGCAGGGTCACCCCTCCACTTT. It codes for CASSLGTGGAGSPLHF.

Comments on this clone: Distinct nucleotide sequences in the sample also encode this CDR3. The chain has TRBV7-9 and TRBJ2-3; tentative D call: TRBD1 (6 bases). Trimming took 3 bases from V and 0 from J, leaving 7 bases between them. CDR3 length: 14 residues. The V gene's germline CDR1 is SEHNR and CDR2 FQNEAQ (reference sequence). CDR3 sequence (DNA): TGTGCCAGCAGCTTGGGGGCAAGCACAGATACGCAGTATTTT. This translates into CASSLGASTDTQYF.

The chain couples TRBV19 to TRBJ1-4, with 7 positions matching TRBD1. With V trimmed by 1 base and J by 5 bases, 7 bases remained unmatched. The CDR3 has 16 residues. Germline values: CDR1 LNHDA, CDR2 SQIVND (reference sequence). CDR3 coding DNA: TGTGCCAGTAGTATAGTAATGGGACAGAGGAATGAAAAACTGTTTTTT. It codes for CASSIVMGQRNEKLFF.

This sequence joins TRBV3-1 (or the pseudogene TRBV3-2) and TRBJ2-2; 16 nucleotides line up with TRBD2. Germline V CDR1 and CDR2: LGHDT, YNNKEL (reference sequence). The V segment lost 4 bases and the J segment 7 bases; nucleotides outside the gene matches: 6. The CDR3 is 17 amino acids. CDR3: CASSLGLAGGPHGELFF. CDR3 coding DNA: TGTGCCAGCAGCCTGGGACTAGCGGGAGGGCCGCACGGGGAGCTGTTTTTT.

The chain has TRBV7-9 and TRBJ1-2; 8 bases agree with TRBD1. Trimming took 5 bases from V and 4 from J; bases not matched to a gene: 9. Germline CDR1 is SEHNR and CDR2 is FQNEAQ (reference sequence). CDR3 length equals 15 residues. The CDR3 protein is CASSPGQGGVYGYTF. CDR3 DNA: TGTGCCAGCAGCCCTGGACAGGGCGGAGTCTATGGCTACACCTTC.

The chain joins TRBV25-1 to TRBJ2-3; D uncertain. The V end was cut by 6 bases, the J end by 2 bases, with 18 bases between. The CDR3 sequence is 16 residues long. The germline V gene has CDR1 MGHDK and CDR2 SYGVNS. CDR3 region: CASRQSNGRPTDTQYF. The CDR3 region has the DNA TGTGCCAGCAGACAGAGCAACGGAAGACCCACAGATACGCAGTATTTT.

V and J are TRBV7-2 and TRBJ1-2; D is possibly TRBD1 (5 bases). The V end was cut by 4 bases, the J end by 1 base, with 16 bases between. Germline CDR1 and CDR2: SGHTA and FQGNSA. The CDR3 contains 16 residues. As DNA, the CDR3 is TGTGCCAGCAGCTCCAAAACAGGTTTAAATAACTATGGCTACACCTTC. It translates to CASSSKTGLNNYGYTF.

CDR3 in amino acids: CASSTLGGEWNTEAFF. The CDR3 region has the DNA TGTGCCAGTAGTACCCTGGGGGGGGAGTGGAACACTGAAGCTTTCTTT. The rearrangement joins TRBV19 to TRBJ1-1; D may be TRBD1 (5 bases). The CDR3 runs 16 residues. Trimming took 4 bases from V and 1 from J, leaving 16 bases between them. CDR1 is LNHDA and CDR2 is SQIVND in the germline V gene (reference sequence).

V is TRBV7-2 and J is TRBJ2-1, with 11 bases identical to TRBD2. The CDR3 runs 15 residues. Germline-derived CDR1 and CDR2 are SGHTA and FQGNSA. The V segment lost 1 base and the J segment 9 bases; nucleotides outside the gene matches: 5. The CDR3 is CASSLVTSGAGEQFF. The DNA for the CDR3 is TGTGCCAGCAGCTTAGTGACTAGCGGGGCCGGTGAGCAGTTCTTC.

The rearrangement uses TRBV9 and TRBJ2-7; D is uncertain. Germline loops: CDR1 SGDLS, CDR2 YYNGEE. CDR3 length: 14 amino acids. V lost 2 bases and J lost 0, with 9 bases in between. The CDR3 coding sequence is TGTGCCAGCAGCGTTAGCTCCAGCTCCTACGAGCAGTACTTC. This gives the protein CASSVSSSSYEQYF.

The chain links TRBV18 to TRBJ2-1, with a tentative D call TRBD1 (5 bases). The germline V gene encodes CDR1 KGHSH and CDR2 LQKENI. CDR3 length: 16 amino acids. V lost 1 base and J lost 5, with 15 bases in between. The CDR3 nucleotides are TGTGCCAGCTCACCACATTCTAGGGGATCTCACAATGAGCAGTTCTTC. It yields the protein CASSPHSRGSHNEQFF.

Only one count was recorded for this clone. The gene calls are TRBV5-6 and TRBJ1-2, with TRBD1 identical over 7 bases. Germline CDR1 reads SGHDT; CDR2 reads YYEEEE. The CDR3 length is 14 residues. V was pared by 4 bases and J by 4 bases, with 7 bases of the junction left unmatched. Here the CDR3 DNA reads TGTGCCAGCAGCCCGACAGGGCCTGGCTATGGCTACACCTTC. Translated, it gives CASSPTGPGYGYTF.

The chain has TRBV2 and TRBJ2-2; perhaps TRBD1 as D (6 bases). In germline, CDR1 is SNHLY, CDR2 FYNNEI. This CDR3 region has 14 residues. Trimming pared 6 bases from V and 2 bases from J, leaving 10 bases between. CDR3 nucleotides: TGTGCCAGCAGAGGGACAAGTAACACCGGGGAGCTGTTTTTT. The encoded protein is CASRGTSNTGELFF.

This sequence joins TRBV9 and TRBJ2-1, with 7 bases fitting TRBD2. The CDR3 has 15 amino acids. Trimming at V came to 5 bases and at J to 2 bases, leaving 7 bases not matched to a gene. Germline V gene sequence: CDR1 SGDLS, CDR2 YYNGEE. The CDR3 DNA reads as TGTGCCAGCAGTCGCGTAGCGGGCACCTACAATGAGCAGTTCTTC. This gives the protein CASSRVAGTYNEQFF. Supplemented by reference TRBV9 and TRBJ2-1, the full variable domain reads DSGVTQTPKHLITATGQRVTLRCSPRSGDLSVYWYQQSLDQGLQFLIQYYNGEERAKGNILERFSAQQFPDLHSELNLSSLELGDSALYFCASSRVAGTYNEQFFGPGTRLTVL.

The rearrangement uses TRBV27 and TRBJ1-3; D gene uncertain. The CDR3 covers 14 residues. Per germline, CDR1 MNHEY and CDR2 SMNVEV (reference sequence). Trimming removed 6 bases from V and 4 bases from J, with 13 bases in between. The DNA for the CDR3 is TGTGCCAGCAGGCGTTCTCGAGGGGGAAACACCATATATTTT. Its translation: CASRRSRGGNTIYF.

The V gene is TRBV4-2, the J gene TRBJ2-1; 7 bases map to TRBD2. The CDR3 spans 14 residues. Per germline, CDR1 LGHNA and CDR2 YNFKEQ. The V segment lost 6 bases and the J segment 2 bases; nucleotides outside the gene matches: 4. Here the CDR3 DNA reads TGTGCCAGCAGGGGCGGGGGAACCTACAATGAGCAGTTCTTC. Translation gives CASRGGGTYNEQFF.

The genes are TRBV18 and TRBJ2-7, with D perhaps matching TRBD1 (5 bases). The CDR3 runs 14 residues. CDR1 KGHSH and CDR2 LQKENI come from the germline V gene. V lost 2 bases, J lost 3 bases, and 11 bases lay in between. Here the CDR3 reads CASSPARDYYEQYF. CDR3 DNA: TGTGCCAGCTCACCAGCCAGGGATTACTACGAGCAGTACTTC.

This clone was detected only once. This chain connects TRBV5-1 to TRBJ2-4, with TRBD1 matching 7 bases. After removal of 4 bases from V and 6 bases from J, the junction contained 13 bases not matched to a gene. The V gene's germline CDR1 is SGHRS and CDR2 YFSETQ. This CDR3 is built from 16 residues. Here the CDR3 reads CASSDPRDSSGNIQYF. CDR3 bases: TGCGCCAGCAGCGACCCACGGGACAGCTCGGGAAACATTCAGTACTTC.

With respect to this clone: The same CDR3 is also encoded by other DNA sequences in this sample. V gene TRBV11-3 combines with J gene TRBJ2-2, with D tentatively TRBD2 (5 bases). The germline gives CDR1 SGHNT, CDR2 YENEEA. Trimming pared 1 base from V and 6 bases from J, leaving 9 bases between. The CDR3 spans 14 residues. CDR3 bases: TGTGCCAGCAGCTTAGGCCTAGCTGCCGGGGAGCTGTTTTTT. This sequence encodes CASSLGLAAGELFF.